This entry is about one TCR beta chain. Antigen specificity is unknown. Healthy donors had no documented immune events, such as infections, while sampled. This specimen belongs to a study of identifying expanded T cells in peripheral blood. Study-wide findings and caveats: Over around two and four weeks, about 15 and 18 clones changed, versus roughly 1.2 between replicates. Across healthy donors, higher total template counts meant significantly greater roughly two-week count variance.

Profiled with immunoSEQ multiplex PCR; TCRdb holds only in-frame clones, not every one. In the table there are about 94,000 clones, approximately 86% of which are singletons. Sequencing was done on a sample of blood. This receptor was taken from a person aged 18-69 years in good health.

CDR3 in amino acids: CASSLVGGELFF. DNA for the CDR3: TGTGCCAGCAGCTTAGTGGGCGGGGAGCTGTTTTTT. The chain recombines TRBV7-9 with TRBJ2-2; no clear D gene. In germline, CDR1 is SEHNR, CDR2 FQNEAQ (reference sequence). Deletions cut 1 base from V and 7 bases from J, with 4 bases between. This CDR3 has 12 residues.